The clone carrying this T cell receptor beta chain was found once. The data were taken from a study of technical replicates of blood from a few donors. Clones were sequenced by immunoSEQ multiplex PCR, and TCRdb holds only the in-frame ones, with some missing. Among 95,000 to 100,000 clones, around 96% were seen once, and the ten largest hold roughly 0.21%. Germline trimming cut 0 bases from V and 7 bases from J; bases unmatched to any gene: 8. CDR1 is SGHRS and CDR2 is YFSETQ in the germline V gene. CDR3 length: 15 residues. Sample: T cells isolated from PBMCs. This chain uses TRBV5-1 with TRBJ2-5; 8 positions match TRBD2. The TCR comes from a human donor in good health. CDR3 region: CASSLDLAGGRTQYF. The CDR3 DNA is TGCGCCAGCAGCTTGGACCTAGCGGGTGGTCGGACCCAGTACTTC.